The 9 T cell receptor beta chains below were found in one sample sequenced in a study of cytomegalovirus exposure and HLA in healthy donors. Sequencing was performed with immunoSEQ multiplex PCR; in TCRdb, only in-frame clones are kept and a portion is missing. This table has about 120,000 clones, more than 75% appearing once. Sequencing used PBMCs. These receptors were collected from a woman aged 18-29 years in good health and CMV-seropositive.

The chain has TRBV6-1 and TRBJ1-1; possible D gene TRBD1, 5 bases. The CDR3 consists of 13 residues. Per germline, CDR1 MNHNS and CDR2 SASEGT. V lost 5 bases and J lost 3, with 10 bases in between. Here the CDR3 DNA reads TGTGCCAGCAGTCTGACAGTCTACACTGAAGCTTTCTTT. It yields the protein CASSLTVYTEAFF.

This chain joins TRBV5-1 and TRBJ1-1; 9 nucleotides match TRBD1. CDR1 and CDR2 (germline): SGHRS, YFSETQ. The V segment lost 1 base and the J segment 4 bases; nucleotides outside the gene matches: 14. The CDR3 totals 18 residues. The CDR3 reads CASSLQGQGDTTTTEAFF. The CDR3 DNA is TGCGCCAGCAGCTTGCAGGGACAGGGTGATACAACCACCACTGAAGCTTTCTTT.

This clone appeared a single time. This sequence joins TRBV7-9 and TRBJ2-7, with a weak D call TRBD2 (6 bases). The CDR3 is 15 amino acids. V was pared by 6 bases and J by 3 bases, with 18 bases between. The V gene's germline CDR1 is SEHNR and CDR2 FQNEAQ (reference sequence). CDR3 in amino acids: CASSRGTYSFYEQYF. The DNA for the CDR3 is TGTGCCAGCAGTCGTGGGACTTATTCCTTCTACGAGCAGTACTTC.

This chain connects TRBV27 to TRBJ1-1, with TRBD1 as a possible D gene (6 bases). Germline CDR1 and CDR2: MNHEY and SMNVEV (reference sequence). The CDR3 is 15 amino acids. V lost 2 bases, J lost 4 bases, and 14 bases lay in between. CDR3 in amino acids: CASSLVRGGGTEAFF. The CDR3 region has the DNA TGTGCCAGCAGTTTAGTCCGGGGAGGGGGCACTGAAGCTTTCTTT.

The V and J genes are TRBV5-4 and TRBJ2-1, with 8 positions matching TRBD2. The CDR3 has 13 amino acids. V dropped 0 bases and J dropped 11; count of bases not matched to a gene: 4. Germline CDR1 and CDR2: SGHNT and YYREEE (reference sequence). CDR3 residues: CASSLAGGEKQFF. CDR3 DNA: TGTGCCAGCAGCTTGGCGGGGGGGGAAAAGCAGTTCTTC.

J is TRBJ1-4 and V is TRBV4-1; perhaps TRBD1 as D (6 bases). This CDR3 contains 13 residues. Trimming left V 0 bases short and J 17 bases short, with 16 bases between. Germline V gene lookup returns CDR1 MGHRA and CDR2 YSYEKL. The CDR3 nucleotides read TGCGCCAGCAGCCAAGAGAGGGGGAAAGGTCTTTTTTTT. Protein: CASSQERGKGLFF.

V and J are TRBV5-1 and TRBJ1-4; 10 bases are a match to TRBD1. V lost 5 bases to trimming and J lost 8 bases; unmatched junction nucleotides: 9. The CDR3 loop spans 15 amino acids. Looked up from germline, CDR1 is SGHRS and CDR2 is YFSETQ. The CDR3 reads CASSRRQGAGEKLFF. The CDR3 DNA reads TGCGCCAGCAGTCGACGACAGGGGGCCGGGGAAAAACTGTTTTTT.

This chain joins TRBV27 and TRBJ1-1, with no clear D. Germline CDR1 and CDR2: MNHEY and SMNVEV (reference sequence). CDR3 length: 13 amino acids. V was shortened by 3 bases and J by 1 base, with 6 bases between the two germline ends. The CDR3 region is CASSFDWNTEAFF. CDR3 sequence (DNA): TGTGCCAGCAGTTTTGACTGGAACACTGAAGCTTTCTTT.

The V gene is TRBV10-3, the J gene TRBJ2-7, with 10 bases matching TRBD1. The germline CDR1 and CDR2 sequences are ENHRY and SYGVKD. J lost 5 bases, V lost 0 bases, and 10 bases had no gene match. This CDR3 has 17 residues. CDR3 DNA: TGTGCCATCAGTGAGTCAAATTGGGGACAGGGGAGCCACGAGCAGTACTTC. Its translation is CAISESNWGQGSHEQYF.